Each of the 21 T cell receptor beta chains below was sequenced from the same sample in a study of T-cell reconstitution after alpha-beta-depleted transplantation in children. TCRbeta library preparation incorporated unique molecular identifiers. TCRdb used MiXCR to reprocess the PCR reads, holding one entry per CDR3 protein. The repertoire includes fewer than 550,000 distinct CDR3 sequences, approximately 10% of them detected once, and 14% sits in the top ten. The sample in question was PBMCs, mostly from graft donor cells, obtained 180 days after TCRalphabeta/CD19-depleted stem cell transplant. These receptor sequences come from a female patient aged 2-9 years who had a stem cell transplant for aplastic anemia, so the T cells may come from the graft donor.

This clonotype has more than one count but fewer than ten. This chain connects TRBV5-1 to TRBJ1-1; weak D call: TRBD1 (5 bases). The length of the CDR3 is 14 residues. The V end was cut by 4 bases, the J end by 1 base, with 11 bases between. The germline gives CDR1 SGHRS, CDR2 YFSETQ. CDR3 nucleotides: TGCGCCAGCAGCCGTCAAGACAGGAACACTGAAGCTTTCTTT. Translation: CASSRQDRNTEAFF.

The chain carries TRBV3-1 and TRBJ1-4, with D unclear. The germline gives CDR1 LGHDT, CDR2 YNNKEL (reference sequence). The length of the CDR3 is 16 residues. V was shortened by 0 bases and J by 5 bases, with 13 bases between the two germline ends. CDR3 in amino acids: CASSQDIWGVNEKLFF. Written as DNA, the CDR3 is TGTGCCAGCAGCCAAGATATCTGGGGTGTGAATGAAAAACTGTTTTTT.

The chain carries TRBV5-1 and TRBJ1-2, with a weak D call TRBD1 (6 bases). Trimming pared 2 bases from V and 6 bases from J, leaving 17 bases between. The CDR3 is made up of 15 amino acids. Germline lookup yields CDR1 SGHRS and CDR2 YFSETQ. CDR3 sequence (DNA): TGCGCCAGCAGCTTCGTCGTTGGGGGGCGTAATGGCTACACCTTC. This gives the protein CASSFVVGGRNGYTF.

This clonotype was seen more than once but under ten times. The chain recombines TRBV10-3 with TRBJ2-5, with D perhaps TRBD2 (5 bases). The CDR3 is 15 amino acids. Trimming removed 5 bases at V and 5 bases at J, with 18 bases between. Per germline, CDR1 ENHRY and CDR2 SYGVKD. CDR3 protein: CAISTPGGSPETQYF. CDR3 nucleotides: TGTGCCATCAGTACCCCCGGAGGTTCCCCGGAGACCCAGTACTTC.

The J gene is TRBJ2-1, the V gene TRBV27; 9 bases are a match to TRBD1. CDR3 length: 14 amino acids. Germline loops: CDR1 MNHEY, CDR2 SMNVEV (reference sequence). V trimming: 5 bases; J trimming: 6 bases; junction bases outside the gene matches: 5. CDR3 DNA sequence: TGTGCCAGCAGTCCCGCGACAGGGGGCAATGAGCAGTTCTTC. This gives the protein CASSPATGGNEQFF.

The V call is TRBV28, the J call TRBJ1-5, with 8 bases fitting TRBD1. The CDR3 runs 17 residues. V trimming: 10 bases; J trimming: 0 bases; junction bases outside the gene matches: 14. CDR1 MDHEN and CDR2 SYDVKM come from the germline V gene. The CDR3 region has the DNA TGTGCCACCAGCCTCCGGGACAGGATTTATAGCAATCAGCCCCAGCATTTT. Protein: CATSLRDRIYSNQPQHF.

This clonotype was observed many times. This sequence joins TRBV7-9 and TRBJ2-7; 7 nucleotides line up with TRBD1. CDR3 length equals 16 residues. Unmatched junction bases numbered 14, after V lost 5 bases and J lost 4 bases. From germline, CDR1 is SEHNR and CDR2 FQNEAQ (reference sequence). CDR3 residues: CASSPPLGTEQYEQYV. The CDR3 coding sequence is TGTGCCAGCAGCCCCCCCCTGGGGACAGAGCAATACGAGCAGTACGTC.

The V call is TRBV27, the J call TRBJ2-3; TRBD2 matches 7 bases. CDR1 and CDR2 from the germline V gene are MNHEY and SMNVEV (reference sequence). The CDR3 loop spans 16 amino acids. With 5 bases clipped from V and 0 bases from J, the junction kept 8 bases outside the gene matches. In DNA form, the CDR3 reads TGTGCCAGCAGTCCCTCCCGGGGAGGGAGCACAGATACGCAGTATTTT. Its translation is CASSPSRGGSTDTQYF.

The chain uses TRBV12-3 or TRBV12-4 and TRBJ1-1, with unresolved D. The CDR3 totals 15 residues. V lost 7 bases, J lost 1 base, and 16 bases lay in between. CDR3 DNA: TGTGCCAGCATCTTTTTGGCCTCTGGGAACACTGAAGCTTTCTTT. It encodes CASIFLASGNTEAFF.

The V and J genes are TRBV7-2 and TRBJ2-6, with 8 bases identical to TRBD1. Unmatched junction bases numbered 4, after V lost 0 bases and J lost 0 bases. This CDR3 contains 18 residues. The germline gives CDR1 SGHTA, CDR2 FQGNSA. The chain's CDR3 is CASSLAAGGGSGANVLTF. In DNA, the CDR3 is TGTGCCAGCAGCTTAGCGGCAGGGGGCGGCTCTGGGGCCAACGTCCTGACTTTC.

This clonotype was counted a few times. The chain uses TRBV10-3 and TRBJ2-6, with D perhaps TRBD1 (5 bases). This CDR3 has 15 amino acids. The V gene's germline CDR1 is ENHRY and CDR2 SYGVKD. The V gene lost 8 bases and the J gene lost 4 bases, with 15 bases spanning the gap. The DNA for the CDR3 is TGTGCCATCCGTGGGGCCCTGAGGGGGGCCAACGTCCTGACTTTC. It encodes CAIRGALRGANVLTF.

In its sample, this clonotype was seen many times. The chain is built from TRBV6-2 or TRBV6-3 and TRBJ2-1; TRBD2 matches 10 bases. The length of the CDR3 is 16 residues. Germline lookup yields CDR1 MNHEY and CDR2 SVGEGT. Trimming removed 2 bases from V and 4 bases from J; junction bases left unmatched: 5. This chain's CDR3 is CASSYPAGGLYNEQFF. Here the CDR3 DNA reads TGTGCCAGCAGTTACCCAGCGGGAGGGCTTTACAATGAGCAGTTCTTC.

Only a few counts were recorded for this clonotype. The V and J genes are TRBV4-3 and TRBJ2-5; D is unclear. The CDR3 contains 15 residues. V lost 2 bases to trimming and J lost 2 bases, with 12 bases between them. Per the germline V gene, CDR1 is LGHNA and CDR2 is YSLEER. CDR3 sequence (DNA): TGCGCCAGCAGCCAAAGAATCCCCCCGCAAGAGACCCAGTACTTC. Residues: CASSQRIPPQETQYF.

This clonotype was counted only a few times. The rearrangement links TRBV20-1 to TRBJ2-1; 8 bases match TRBD2. Germline V gives CDR1 DFQATT, CDR2 SNEGSKA (reference sequence). Trimming took 6 bases from V and 4 from J; bases not matched to a gene: 8. This CDR3 has 14 residues. The CDR3 loop is CSAKSGSLYNEQFF. The CDR3, as DNA: TGCAGTGCCAAGAGCGGGAGCCTATACAATGAGCAGTTCTTC.

This clonotype was seen only a few times. V usage is TRBV21-1 and J usage is TRBJ2-1; the table names TRBD2, a call not compared with the DNA. TRBV21-1 is a documented pseudogene. The CDR3 spans 18 residues. CDR3 DNA: TGTGCCAGCAGCAAAGGGGTAGAGGGGACTAGCGATTACAATGAGCAGTTCTTC. This translates into CASSKGVEGTSDYNEQFF.

This clonotype occurred once. The chain has TRBV27 and TRBJ2-1, with 10 bases identical to TRBD2. The CDR3 spans 20 residues. V lost 6 bases to trimming and J lost 0 bases; unmatched junction nucleotides: 17. Germline assignment: CDR1 MNHEY and CDR2 SMNVEV (reference sequence). CDR3 region: CASRPGTSAYYLTSYNEQFF. CDR3 nucleotides: TGTGCCAGCAGACCCGGGACTAGCGCCTACTATCTCACCTCCTACAATGAGCAGTTCTTC.

This clonotype was recorded at least ten times. The chain employs TRBV2 and TRBJ2-7, with D possibly called TRBD1 or TRBD2 (5 bases each). V lost 5 bases and J lost 2, with 16 bases in between. The CDR3 length is 15 residues. CDR1 SNHLY and CDR2 FYNNEI come from the germline V gene. In DNA form, the CDR3 reads TGTGCCAGCAGTCCCCACGGTGGGGGACCCTACGAGCAGTACGTC. Protein sequence: CASSPHGGGPYEQYV.

This clonotype has just a few counts. V is TRBV10-1 and J is TRBJ1-1, with TRBD1 matching 8 bases. CDR1 is WNHNN, CDR2 SYGVQD, per germline (reference sequence). This CDR3 has 13 amino acids. Unmatched junction bases numbered 5, after V lost 8 bases and J lost 3 bases. The CDR3 DNA reads TGCGCCAGCCGACAGGGGTTGGACACTGAAGCTTTCTTT. Translating it yields CASRQGLDTEAFF.

The chain carries TRBV20-1 and TRBJ1-1; TRBD1 might be the D (5 bases). Germline CDR1 is DFQATT and CDR2 is SNEGSKA (reference sequence). The CDR3 contains 15 residues. V dropped 0 bases and J dropped 0 bases, with 11 bases sitting between them. The CDR3 reads CSARDWGSLNTEAFF. As DNA, the CDR3 is TGCAGTGCTAGAGATTGGGGCAGCTTGAACACTGAAGCTTTCTTT.

This clonotype was observed a few times. The chain carries TRBV28 and TRBJ2-1; 11 bases line up with TRBD2. V trimming: 6 bases; J trimming: 5 bases; junction bases outside the gene matches: 12. Germline CDR1 MDHEN, CDR2 SYDVKM. This CDR3 has 17 residues. The CDR3 DNA reads TGTGCCAGCAGACTAACGCGCGGACTAGCGGGTAACAATGAGCAGTTCTTC. Amino acid sequence: CASRLTRGLAGNNEQFF.

This clonotype was found a few times. The chain combines TRBV3-1 with TRBJ2-7, with 8 bases identical to TRBD2. Per the germline V gene, CDR1 is LGHDT and CDR2 is YNNKEL (reference sequence). The CDR3 has 15 residues. V lost 2 bases, J lost 4 bases, and 7 bases stayed unmatched. The CDR3 region has the DNA TGTGCCAGCAGCCAACCGGGACTAGAAGTTTACGAGCAGTACTTC. Translated: CASSQPGLEVYEQYF.